The 14 T cell receptor beta chains presented below share a single source sample, sequenced in a study of shared clonotypes between healthy human individuals. Libraries were prepared by immunoSEQ multiplex PCR; TCRdb keeps only in-frame clonotypes and omits some of them. The data show 450,000 or so clones, around 77% seen once. The sequenced sample consisted of PBMCs. These receptors were taken from a woman aged 40-49 years in good health. Some clones in this sample may be carry-over from other donors' samples.

This sequence joins TRBV30 and TRBJ2-2; perhaps TRBD2 as D (6 bases). The CDR3 loop spans 15 amino acids. Trimming pared 4 bases from V and 1 base from J, leaving 13 bases between. Germline V gives CDR1 GTSNPN, CDR2 SVGIG (reference sequence). DNA for the CDR3: TGTGCCTGGACCTTGGGACTTATGAACACCGGGGAGCTGTTTTTT. Encoded protein: CAWTLGLMNTGELFF.

About this clone: One base separates it from a far larger clone, so it is likely a read error. The chain carries TRBV10-3 and TRBJ1-5, with 12 bases that match TRBD1. V lost 2 bases and J lost 6; bases outside the gene matches: 11. This CDR3 is built from 18 residues. Germline V lookup: CDR1 ENHRY, CDR2 SYGVKD. The CDR3, as DNA: TGTGCCATCAGTGAGGCCCCCGGGGGACAGGGGGCGAGTCAGCCCCAGCATTTT. The encoded protein is CAISEAPGGQGASQPQHF.

This clone has only one observation. The chain recombines TRBV30 with TRBJ1-4; unclear D gene. The CDR3 runs to 13 residues. Germline V lookup: CDR1 GTSNPN, CDR2 SVGIG (reference sequence). Deletions cut 0 bases from V and 13 bases from J, with 15 bases between. The chain's CDR3 is CAWSVNSNERLFF. The CDR3 DNA sequence: TGTGCCTGGAGTGTAAACAGCAACGAGAGACTGTTTTTT.

This clone was recorded at least ten times. V gene TRBV5-1 combines with J gene TRBJ2-1, with 7 bases aligning to TRBD1. The J segment lost 5 bases and the V segment lost 4 bases, leaving 6 bases of the junction unmatched. The CDR3 sequence is 14 residues long. Germline CDR1 and CDR2: SGHRS and YFSETQ. The CDR3 DNA sequence: TGCGCCAGCAGCCCAGACAGGGCCGACAATGAGCAGTTCTTC. This translates into CASSPDRADNEQFF.

V usage is TRBV7-8 and J usage is TRBJ2-7; the D gene is possibly TRBD1 (5 bases). Germline V CDR1 and CDR2: SGHVS, FQNEAQ. Trimming pared 3 bases from V and 7 bases from J, leaving 19 bases between. This CDR3 is built from 15 residues. CDR3 sequence reads: CASSLRYETVREQYF. The CDR3, as DNA: TGTGCCAGCAGCTTGAGGTATGAGACAGTCAGGGAGCAGTACTTC.

This chain links TRBV19 with TRBJ2-7, with D hard to call. The ends were cut back, 2 bases at V and 0 bases at J, with 11 bases in the middle. The CDR3 length is 15 residues. Germline CDR1 and CDR2: LNHDA and SQIVND (reference sequence). The DNA for the CDR3 is TGTGCCAGTAGTATATCTGCGCTAGGCTCCTACGAGCAGTACTTC. As protein: CASSISALGSYEQYF.

J is TRBJ1-5 and V is TRBV28; D gene unclear. The germline V gene encodes CDR1 MDHEN and CDR2 SYDVKM. V lost 5 bases and J 0 bases, leaving 11 bases between the germline ends. This CDR3 has 15 residues. CDR3 sequence (DNA): TGTGCCAGCAGTAACCTCCTCTTTAGCAATCAGCCCCAGCATTTT. As protein: CASSNLLFSNQPQHF.

This rearrangement joins TRBV5-4 to TRBJ2-3, with 10 bases fitting TRBD1. The ends lost 4 bases at V and 2 bases at J; junction bases unmatched: 16. CDR1 SGHNT and CDR2 YYREEE come from the germline V gene (reference sequence). CDR3 length: 19 residues. The CDR3, as DNA: TGTGCCAGCAGCGCCGGGACAGGGGTGCTTAAAGGGGACACAGATACGCAGTATTTT. This translates into CASSAGTGVLKGDTDTQYF.

This clone was seen once. CDR3 in DNA: TGCGCCAGCAGCCAAGGGCTAGCGGGAGTTAAAGAGACCCAGTACTTC. Its protein product is CASSQGLAGVKETQYF. J is TRBJ2-5 and V is TRBV4-1, with 10 positions matching TRBD2. This CDR3 spans 16 amino acids. The germline CDR1 and CDR2 sequences are MGHRA and YSYEKL. Trimming removed 1 base from V and 3 bases from J; junction bases left unmatched: 5.

The chain has TRBV19 and TRBJ2-7; 9 bases fit TRBD2. CDR3 length equals 13 residues. After removal of 5 bases from V and 5 bases from J, the junction contained 4 bases not matched to a gene. Germline CDR1 and CDR2: LNHDA and SQIVND (reference sequence). CDR3 residues: CASSYSGRDEQYF. For the CDR3, the DNA is TGTGCCAGTAGTTATAGCGGGAGAGACGAGCAGTACTTC.

V gene TRBV12-5 combines with J gene TRBJ2-1; 10 bases are a match to TRBD2. The CDR3 extends over 18 amino acids. Unmatched junction bases numbered 11, after V lost 6 bases and J lost 0 bases. CDR1 is LGHNT, CDR2 FRNRAP, per germline. The CDR3 here is CASGGGGAGGHSYNEQFF. The CDR3 nucleotides are TGTGCTAGTGGAGGCGGGGGAGCGGGAGGGCACTCCTACAATGAGCAGTTCTTC.

A remark on this clone: Other DNA variants within this sample encode the same CDR3. The rearrangement joins TRBV18 to TRBJ2-1, with TRBD1 identical over 7 bases. The CDR3 consists of 12 residues. Trimming at V came to 6 bases and at J to 8 bases, leaving 4 bases not matched to a gene. The germline gives CDR1 KGHSH, CDR2 LQKENI. The CDR3 reads CASSNRGDEQFF. The CDR3 coding sequence is TGTGCCAGCTCGAACAGGGGTGATGAGCAGTTCTTC.

A remark on this clone: A far larger clone differs by one base, so this is likely a read error. Additional DNA sequences in this sample encode the identical CDR3. This chain's CDR3 is CASSFSDGYEQYF. The CDR3 DNA reads TGTGCCAGCAGTTTCTCGGACGGTTACGAGCAGTACTTC. This rearrangement joins TRBV27 to TRBJ2-7; D gene uncertain. CDR1 is MNHEY and CDR2 is SMNVEV in the germline V gene (reference sequence). This CDR3 is 13 amino acids long. V dropped 3 bases and J dropped 4 bases, with 10 bases sitting between them.

This clone has just a few counts. The chain links TRBV11-2 to TRBJ2-5; the D is unclear. The DNA end is more similar to TRBJ2-7, so the J call may be wrong. This CDR3 has 12 residues. Germline assignment: CDR1 SGHAT and CDR2 FQNNGV. DNA of the CDR3: TGTGCCAGCAGCCGGTGGGGTTACGAGCAGTACTTC. Protein product: CASSRWGYEQYF.